This TCR beta chain stems from a study of blood T cell repertoires in COVID-19. On the study more broadly: Sites in the United States, Italy and Spain provided acute and convalescent COVID-19 samples. T cells, B-cell-depleted T cells, or PBMCs provided the cDNA or gDNA that served as material.

CDR3 length: 18 residues. J was trimmed by 4 bases and V by 4 bases; bases with no gene match: 11. Germline V gives CDR1 SGHDT, CDR2 YYEEEE. In this sample, this clone turned up many times. Authors' data handling: By means of reference gene primer amplification, nucleated cell counts were estimated. Data came from immunoSEQ multiplex PCR; TCRdb stores just in-frame clones and leaves some out. D and trimming come from the DNA, and the V and J calls and clone size come from that table. In the table there are 250,000 to 350,000 clones, 88% of which are singletons. Input material: peripheral blood. The rearrangement links TRBV5-6 to TRBJ1-6; 10 bases line up with TRBD1. The clonotype comes from a woman in her 30s who had recovered from COVID-19. Written as DNA, the CDR3 is TGTGCCAGCAGCCTACGACAGGGGGCACACCTATATAATTCACCCCTCCACTTT. This translates into CASSLRQGAHLYNSPLHF. Together with reference TRBV5-6 and TRBJ1-6, the CDR3 gives the full variable domain: DAGVTQSPTHLIKTRGQQVTLRCSPKSGHDTVSWYQQALGQGPQFIFQYYEEEERQRGNFPDRFSGHQFPNYSSELNVNALLLGDSALYLCASSLRQGAHLYNSPLHFGNGTRLTVT.